These 8 T cell receptor beta chains were all obtained from the same sample, sequenced in a study. TCRdb ran MiXCR on the RT-PCR reads and lists one entry per CDR3 protein. Among more than 600,000 distinct CDR3 sequences listed, 11% to 15% were seen once. Sequencing was performed on memory CD4+ T cells from blood. The receptors shown here come from a female donor in good health, serving as a healthy control.

This clonotype was picked up a small number of times. The genes are TRBV7-2 and TRBJ1-2; D might be TRBD1 (5 bases). Looked up from germline, CDR1 is SGHTA and CDR2 is FQGNSA. Trimming pared 5 bases from V and 3 bases from J, leaving 13 bases between. This CDR3 region has 14 residues. The CDR3 protein is CASSPPGRDYGYTF. CDR3 nucleotides: TGTGCCAGCAGCCCTCCAGGGCGAGACTATGGCTACACCTTC.

A few counts support this clonotype. This chain uses TRBV20-1 with TRBJ2-4; D is unclear. The CDR3 contains 13 residues. Per germline, CDR1 DFQATT and CDR2 SNEGSKA (reference sequence). V shed 5 bases and J shed 0 bases, with 8 bases lying between them. The CDR3 loop reads CSAGGVAKNIQYF. For the CDR3, the DNA is TGCAGTGCTGGCGGAGTAGCCAAAAACATTCAGTACTTC.

This clonotype has more than one count but fewer than ten. V usage is TRBV14 and J usage is TRBJ2-5, with D possibly matching TRBD1 (5 bases). V shed 1 base and J shed 5 bases, with 14 bases lying between them. Looked up from germline, CDR1 is SGHDN and CDR2 is FVKESK. The length of the CDR3 is 15 residues. The CDR3 coding sequence is TGTGCCAGCAGCCAAGCGGGTCGAAAGGGGGAGACCCAGTACTTC. Protein: CASSQAGRKGETQYF.

This clonotype was counted a few times. The V gene is TRBV6-2 or TRBV6-3, the J gene TRBJ2-3; 9 bases fit TRBD2. V trimming: 6 bases; J trimming: 3 bases; junction bases outside the gene matches: 13. Germline CDR1 and CDR2: MNHEY and SVGEGT. The CDR3 has 17 residues. CDR3 sequence reads: CASSPPGGRVGTDTQYF. The CDR3 DNA is TGTGCCAGCAGCCCACCAGGCGGGAGGGTTGGTACAGATACGCAGTATTTT.

The chain carries TRBV7-3 and TRBJ2-1; no clear D gene. The CDR3 totals 15 residues. Trimming removed 2 bases from V and 7 bases from J, with 15 bases in between. Per germline, CDR1 SGHTA and CDR2 FQGTGA. CDR3 protein: CASSLQGQKINEQFF. The CDR3 region has the DNA TGTGCCAGCAGCTTACAAGGGCAAAAAATTAATGAGCAGTTCTTC.

The CDR3 coding sequence is TGTGCCAGCAGTTTTTTAAGCGGGAGCGCGTACAATGAGCAGTTCTTC. Encoded protein: CASSFLSGSAYNEQFF. The rearrangement links TRBV28 to TRBJ2-1; the match to TRBD2 covers 8 bases. In germline, CDR1 is MDHEN, CDR2 SYDVKM. This CDR3 has 16 residues. After removal of 3 bases from V and 4 bases from J, the junction contained 8 bases not matched to a gene.

At least ten counts were recorded for this clonotype. The V call is TRBV18, the J call TRBJ2-1; a possible D gene is TRBD2 (6 bases). V lost 3 bases and J lost 10, with 10 bases in between. The CDR3 is made up of 12 amino acids. CDR1 KGHSH and CDR2 LQKENI come from the germline V gene. CDR3 region: CASSPRTMEQFF. CDR3 in DNA: TGTGCCAGCTCACCGAGGACTATGGAGCAGTTCTTC.

The chain recombines TRBV29-1 with TRBJ1-2, with 8 nucleotides matching TRBD1. The germline V gene has CDR1 SQVTM and CDR2 ANQGSEA. The V and J ends lost 4 bases and 8 bases, in that order; junction bases with no gene match: 9. The CDR3 length is 13 residues. Here the CDR3 reads CSVGGQGLRGYTF. The CDR3 DNA is TGCAGCGTTGGAGGACAGGGACTTCGAGGCTACACCTTC.